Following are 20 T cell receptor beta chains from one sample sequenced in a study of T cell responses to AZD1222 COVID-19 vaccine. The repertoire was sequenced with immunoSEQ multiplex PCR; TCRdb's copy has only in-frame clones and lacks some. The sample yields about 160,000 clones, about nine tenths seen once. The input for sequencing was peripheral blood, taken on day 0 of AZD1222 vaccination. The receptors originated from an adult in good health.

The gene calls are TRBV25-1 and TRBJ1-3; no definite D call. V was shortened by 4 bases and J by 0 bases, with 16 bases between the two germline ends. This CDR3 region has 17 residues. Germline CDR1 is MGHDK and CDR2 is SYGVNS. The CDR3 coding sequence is TGTGCCAGCAGTGCAACTGCCGACCGCAGCTCTGGAAACACCATATATTTT. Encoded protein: CASSATADRSSGNTIYF.

CDR3 region: CASSYREYTEAFF. CDR3 DNA: TGTGCCAGCAGTTACCGCGAATACACTGAAGCTTTCTTT. This chain links TRBV6-2 or TRBV6-3 with TRBJ1-1; D call uncertain. Trimming left V 2 bases short and J 3 bases short, with 7 bases between. CDR1 is MNHEY and CDR2 is SVGEGT in the germline V gene. The CDR3 totals 13 residues.

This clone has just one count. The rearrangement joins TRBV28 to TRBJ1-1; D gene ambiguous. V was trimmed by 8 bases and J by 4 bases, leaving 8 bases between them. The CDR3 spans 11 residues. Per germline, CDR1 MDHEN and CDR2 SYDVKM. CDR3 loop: CASATSTEAFF. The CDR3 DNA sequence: TGTGCCAGCGCTACCTCCACTGAAGCTTTCTTT.

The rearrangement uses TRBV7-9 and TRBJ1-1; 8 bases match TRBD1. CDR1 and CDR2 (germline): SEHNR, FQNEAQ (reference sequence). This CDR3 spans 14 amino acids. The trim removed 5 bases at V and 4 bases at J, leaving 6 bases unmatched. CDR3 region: CASSTGQGGTEAFF. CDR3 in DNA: TGTGCCAGCAGCACCGGACAGGGAGGCACTGAAGCTTTCTTT. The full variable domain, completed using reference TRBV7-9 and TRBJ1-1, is DTGVSQNPRHKITKRGQNVTFRCDPISEHNRLYWYRQTLGQGPEFLTYFQNEAQLEKSRLLSDRFSAERPKGSFSTLEIQRTEQGDSAMYLCASSTGQGGTEAFFGQGTRLTVV.

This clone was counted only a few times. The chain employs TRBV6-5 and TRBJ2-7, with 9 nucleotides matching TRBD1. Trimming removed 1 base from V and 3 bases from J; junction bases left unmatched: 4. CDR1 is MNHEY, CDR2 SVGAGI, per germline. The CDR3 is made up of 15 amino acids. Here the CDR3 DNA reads TGTGCCAGCAGTTACTATAGGACAGGGGACTACGAGCAGTACTTC. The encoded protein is CASSYYRTGDYEQYF.

Here the CDR3 reads CASNGLAGVVGELFF. The CDR3 bases are TGTGCCAGCAACGGCCTAGCGGGAGTGGTCGGGGAGCTGTTTTTT. V and J are TRBV7-2 and TRBJ2-2, with 10 bases lining up with TRBD2. Germline CDR1 reads SGHTA; CDR2 reads FQGNSA. Trimming removed 7 bases from V and 7 bases from J; junction bases left unmatched: 9. The CDR3 is 15 residues long. The variable domain in full, completed from reference TRBV7-2 and TRBJ2-2, reads GAGVSQSPSNKVTEKGKDVELRCDPISGHTALYWYRQSLGQGLEFLIYFQGNSAPDKSGLPSDRFSAERTGGSVSTLTIQRTQQEDSAVYLCASNGLAGVVGELFFGEGSRLTVL.

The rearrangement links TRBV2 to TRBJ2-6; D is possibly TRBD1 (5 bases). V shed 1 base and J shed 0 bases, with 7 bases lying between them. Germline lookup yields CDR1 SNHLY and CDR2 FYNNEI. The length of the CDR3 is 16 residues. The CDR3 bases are TGTGCCAGCAGTGAAGGACAGATCTCTGGGGCCAACGTCCTGACTTTC. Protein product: CASSEGQISGANVLTF.

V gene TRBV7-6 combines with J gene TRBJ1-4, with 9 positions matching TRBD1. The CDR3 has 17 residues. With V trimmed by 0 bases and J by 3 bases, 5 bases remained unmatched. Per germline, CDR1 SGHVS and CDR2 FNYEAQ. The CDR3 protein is CASSLALGTGPNEKLFF. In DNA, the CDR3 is TGTGCCAGCAGCTTAGCGCTTGGGACAGGGCCTAATGAAAAACTGTTTTTT.

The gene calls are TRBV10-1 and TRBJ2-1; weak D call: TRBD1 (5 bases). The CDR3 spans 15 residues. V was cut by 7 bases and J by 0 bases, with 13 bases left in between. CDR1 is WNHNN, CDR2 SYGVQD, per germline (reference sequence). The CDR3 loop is CASTVGQSSYNEQFF. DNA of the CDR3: TGCGCCAGCACCGTGGGGCAGAGCTCCTACAATGAGCAGTTCTTC.

CDR3 sequence reads: CATSDQGGNQETQYF. The DNA of the CDR3 is TGTGCCACCAGTGACCAGGGGGGGAACCAAGAGACCCAGTACTTC. The V and J genes are TRBV24-1 and TRBJ2-5, with D tentatively TRBD1 or TRBD2 (7 bases each). CDR3 length: 15 residues. Germline CDR1 is KGHDR and CDR2 is SFDVKD. V lost 4 bases, J lost 0 bases, and 11 bases lay in between.

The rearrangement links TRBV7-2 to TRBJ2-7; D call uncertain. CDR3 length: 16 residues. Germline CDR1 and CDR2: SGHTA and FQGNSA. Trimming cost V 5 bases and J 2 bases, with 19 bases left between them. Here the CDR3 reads CASSHTDFFTAYEQYF. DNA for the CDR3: TGTGCCAGCAGCCATACAGACTTTTTTACCGCCTACGAGCAGTACTTC.

The DNA of the CDR3 is TGTGCCAGCAGCGTACGCGGGGTTGATGATCAGCCCCAGCATTTT. This translates into CASSVRGVDDQPQHF. The V gene is TRBV9, the J gene TRBJ1-5; D gene unclear. V lost 1 base, J lost 5 bases, and 13 bases lay in between. This CDR3 has 15 residues. Germline V lookup: CDR1 SGDLS, CDR2 YYNGEE.

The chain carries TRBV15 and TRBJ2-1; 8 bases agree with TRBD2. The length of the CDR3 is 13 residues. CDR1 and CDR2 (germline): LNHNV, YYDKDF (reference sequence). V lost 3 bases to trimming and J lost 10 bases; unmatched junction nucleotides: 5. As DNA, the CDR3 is TGTGCCACCAGCAGTTTAGCGGGGTTAGAGCAGTTCTTC. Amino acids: CATSSLAGLEQFF.

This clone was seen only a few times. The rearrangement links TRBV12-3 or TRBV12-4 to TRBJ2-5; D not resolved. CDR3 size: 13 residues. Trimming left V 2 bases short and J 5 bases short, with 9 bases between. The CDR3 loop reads CASSLYLGETQYF. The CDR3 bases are TGTGCCAGCAGTTTATATCTAGGGGAGACCCAGTACTTC.

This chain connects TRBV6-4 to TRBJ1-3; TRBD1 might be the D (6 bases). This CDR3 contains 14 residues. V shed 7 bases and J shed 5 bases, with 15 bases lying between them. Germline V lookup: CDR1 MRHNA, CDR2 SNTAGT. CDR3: CASNRDISRNTIYF. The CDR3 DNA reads TGTGCCAGCAACCGGGACATCAGTCGAAACACCATATATTTT.

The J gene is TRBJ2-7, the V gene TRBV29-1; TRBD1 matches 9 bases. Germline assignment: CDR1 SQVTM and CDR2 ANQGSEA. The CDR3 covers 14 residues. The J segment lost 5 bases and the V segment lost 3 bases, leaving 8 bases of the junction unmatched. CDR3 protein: CSVDTDRGGDEQYF. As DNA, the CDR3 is TGCAGCGTTGATACGGACAGGGGTGGCGACGAGCAGTACTTC.

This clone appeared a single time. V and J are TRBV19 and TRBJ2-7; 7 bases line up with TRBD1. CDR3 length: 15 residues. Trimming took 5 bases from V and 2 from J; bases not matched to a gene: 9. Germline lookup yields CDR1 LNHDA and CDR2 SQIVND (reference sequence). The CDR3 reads CASSAERQGTYEQYF. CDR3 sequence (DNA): TGTGCCAGTAGTGCCGAGCGACAGGGTACCTACGAGCAGTACTTC.

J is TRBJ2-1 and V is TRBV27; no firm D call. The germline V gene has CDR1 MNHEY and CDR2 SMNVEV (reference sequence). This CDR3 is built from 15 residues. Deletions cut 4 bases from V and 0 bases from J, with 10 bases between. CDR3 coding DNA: TGTGCCAGCAGTTCGGGCAAGAACTCCTACAATGAGCAGTTCTTC. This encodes CASSSGKNSYNEQFF.

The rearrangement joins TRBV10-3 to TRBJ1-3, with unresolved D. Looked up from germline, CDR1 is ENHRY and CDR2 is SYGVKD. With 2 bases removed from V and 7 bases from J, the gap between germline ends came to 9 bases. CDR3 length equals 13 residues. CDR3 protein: CAISETVGNTIYF. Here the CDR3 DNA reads TGTGCCATCAGTGAGACGGTTGGGAACACCATATATTTT.

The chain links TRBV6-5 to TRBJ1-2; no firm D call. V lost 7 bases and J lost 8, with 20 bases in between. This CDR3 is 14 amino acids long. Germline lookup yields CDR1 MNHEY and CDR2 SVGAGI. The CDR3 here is CASTASGSRVGYTF. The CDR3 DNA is TGTGCCAGCACCGCCTCGGGCAGCCGGGTGGGCTACACCTTC.